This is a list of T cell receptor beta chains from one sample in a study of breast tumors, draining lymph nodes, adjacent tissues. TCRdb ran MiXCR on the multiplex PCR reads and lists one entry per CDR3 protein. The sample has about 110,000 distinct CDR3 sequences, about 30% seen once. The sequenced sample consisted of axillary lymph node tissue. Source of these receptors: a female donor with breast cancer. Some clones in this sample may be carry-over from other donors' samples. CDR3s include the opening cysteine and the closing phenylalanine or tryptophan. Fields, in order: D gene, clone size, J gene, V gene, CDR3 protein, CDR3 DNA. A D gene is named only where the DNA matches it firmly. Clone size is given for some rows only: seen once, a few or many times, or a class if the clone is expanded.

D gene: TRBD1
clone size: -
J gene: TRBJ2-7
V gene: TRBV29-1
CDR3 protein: CSVEDRGYEQYF
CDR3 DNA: TGCAGCGTTGAGGACAGGGGCTACGAGCAGTACTTC

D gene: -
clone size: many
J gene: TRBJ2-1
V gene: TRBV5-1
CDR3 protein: CASSAGPIYYNEQFF
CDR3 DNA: TGCGCCAGCAGCGCGGGACCGATTTACTACAATGAGCAGTTCTTC

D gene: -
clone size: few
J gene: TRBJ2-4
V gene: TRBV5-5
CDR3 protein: CASSLVTDKNIQYF
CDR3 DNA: TGTGCCAGCAGCTTGGTGACAGACAAAAACATTCAGTACTTC

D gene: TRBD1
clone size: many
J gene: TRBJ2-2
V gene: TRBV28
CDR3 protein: CASRARDSLPRELFF
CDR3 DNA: TGTGCCAGCAGAGCCCGGGACAGTCTACCCCGGGAGCTGTTTTTT

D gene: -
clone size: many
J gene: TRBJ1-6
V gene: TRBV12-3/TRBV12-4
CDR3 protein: CASSFEGALRSPLHF
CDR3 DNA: TGTGCCAGCAGTTTTGAGGGAGCCCTTAGATCACCCCTCCACTTT

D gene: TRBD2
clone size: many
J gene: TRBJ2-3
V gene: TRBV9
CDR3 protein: CASSVTSGSGTDTQYF
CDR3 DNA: TGTGCCAGCAGCGTTACTAGCGGGAGCGGCACAGATACGCAGTATTTT

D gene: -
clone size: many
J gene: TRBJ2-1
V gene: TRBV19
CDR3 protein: CASKKVGRSYNEQFF
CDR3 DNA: TGTGCCAGTAAGAAGGTCGGGAGATCCTACAATGAGCAGTTCTTC

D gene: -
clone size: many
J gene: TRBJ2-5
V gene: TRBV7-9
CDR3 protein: CASSWGRGQETQYF
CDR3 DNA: TGTGCCAGCAGCTGGGGGAGGGGGCAAGAGACCCAGTACTTC

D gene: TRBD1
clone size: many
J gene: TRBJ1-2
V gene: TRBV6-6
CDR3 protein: CASSHTRDSTTLYGYTF
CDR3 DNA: TGTGCCAGCAGTCACACACGGGACAGCACTACCCTCTATGGCTACACCTTC

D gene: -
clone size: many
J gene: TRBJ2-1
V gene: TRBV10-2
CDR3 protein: CASTLAQYNEQFF
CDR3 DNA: TGCGCCAGCACCCTAGCGCAGTACAATGAGCAGTTCTTC

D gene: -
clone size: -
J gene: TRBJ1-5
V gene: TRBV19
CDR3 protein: CASSKRTTSNQPQHF
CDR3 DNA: TGTGCCAGTAGTAAAAGGACCACTAGCAATCAGCCCCAGCATTTT

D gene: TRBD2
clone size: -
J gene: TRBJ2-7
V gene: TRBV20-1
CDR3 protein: CSAPVGTSGAYEQYF
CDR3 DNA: TGCAGTGCTCCAGTAGGGACTAGCGGGGCCTACGAGCAGTACTTC

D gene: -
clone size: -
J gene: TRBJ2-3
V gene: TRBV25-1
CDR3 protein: CASSGLTASTDTHYF
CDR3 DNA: TGTGCCAGCAGTGGTCTGACAGCCAGTACAGATACGCATTATTTT

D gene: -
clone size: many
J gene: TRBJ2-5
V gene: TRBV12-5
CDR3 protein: CASGLGQETQYF
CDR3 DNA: TGTGCTAGTGGTTTAGGTCAAGAGACCCAGTACTTC

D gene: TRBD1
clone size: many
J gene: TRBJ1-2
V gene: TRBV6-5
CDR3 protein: CASSSGQGARYGYTF
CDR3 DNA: TGTGCCAGCAGTTCCGGACAGGGGGCTAGGTATGGCTACACCTTC

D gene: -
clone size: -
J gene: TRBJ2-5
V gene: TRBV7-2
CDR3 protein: CASSLGGGLQETQYF
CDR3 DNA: TGTGCCAGCAGCCTAGGCGGGGGCCTCCAAGAGACCCAGTACTTC

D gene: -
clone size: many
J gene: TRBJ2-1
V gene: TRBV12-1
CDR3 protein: CAQQRSPGGPSGNEQFF
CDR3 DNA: TGTGCCCAGCAGCGATCTCCGGGAGGGCCCTCGGGCAATGAGCAGTTCTTC

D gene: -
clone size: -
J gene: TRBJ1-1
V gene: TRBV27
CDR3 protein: CASRGSGNPGKAFF
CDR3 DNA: TGTGCCAGCAGGGGATCCGGCAACCCAGGGAAAGCTTTCTTT

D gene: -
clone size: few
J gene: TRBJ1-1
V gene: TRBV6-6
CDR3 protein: CASRPQGQNTEAFF
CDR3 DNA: TGTGCCAGCAGACCACAGGGACAGAACACTGAAGCTTTCTTT

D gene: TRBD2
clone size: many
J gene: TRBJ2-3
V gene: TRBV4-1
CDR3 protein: CASSQAGEDTQYF
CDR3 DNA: TGCGCCAGCAGCCAGGCGGGGGAAGATACGCAGTATTTT

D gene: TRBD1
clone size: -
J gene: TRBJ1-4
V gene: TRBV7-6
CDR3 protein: CASSPRTGGGEKLFF
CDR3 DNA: TGTGCCAGCAGCCCTAGGACAGGGGGAGGTGAAAAACTGTTTTTT

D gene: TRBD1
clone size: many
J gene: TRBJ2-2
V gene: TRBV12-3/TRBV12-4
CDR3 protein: CASRTDRGLDTGELFF
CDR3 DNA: TGTGCCAGCAGAACGGACAGGGGGTTAGACACCGGGGAGCTGTTTTTT

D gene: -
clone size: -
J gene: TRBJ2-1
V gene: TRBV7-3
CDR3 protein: CASSPNGQGPYNEQFF
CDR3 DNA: TGTGCCAGCAGCCCAAACGGCCAGGGCCCCTACAATGAGCAGTTCTTC

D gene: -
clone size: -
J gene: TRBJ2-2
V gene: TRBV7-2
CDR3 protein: CASSLVGGPGELFF
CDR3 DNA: TGTGCCAGCAGCTTAGTAGGAGGCCCCGGGGAGCTGTTTTTT

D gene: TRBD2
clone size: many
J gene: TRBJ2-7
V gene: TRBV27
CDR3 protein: CASSYRTSGGYYEQYF
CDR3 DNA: TGTGCCAGCAGTTACCGGACTAGCGGGGGCTACTACGAGCAGTACTTC

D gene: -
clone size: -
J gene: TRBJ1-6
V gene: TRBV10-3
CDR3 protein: CAISEPSF
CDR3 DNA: TGTGCCATCAGTGAGCCCTCCTTT

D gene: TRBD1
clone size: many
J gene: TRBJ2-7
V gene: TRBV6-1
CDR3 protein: CASSPWTGQRGYEQYF
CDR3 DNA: TGTGCCAGCAGTCCCTGGACAGGGCAGAGGGGCTACGAGCAGTACTTC

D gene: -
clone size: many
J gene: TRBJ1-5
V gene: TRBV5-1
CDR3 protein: CASSFPRVNQPQHF
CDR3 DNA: TGCGCCAGCAGCTTCCCCAGGGTCAATCAGCCCCAGCATTTT

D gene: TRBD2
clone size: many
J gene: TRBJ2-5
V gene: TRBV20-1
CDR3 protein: CSATGGGSGGQETQYF
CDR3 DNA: TGCAGTGCTACGGGCGGCGGGAGCGGAGGGCAAGAGACCCAGTACTTC

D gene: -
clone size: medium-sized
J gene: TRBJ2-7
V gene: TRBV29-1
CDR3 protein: CSVGGERRSSSYEQYF
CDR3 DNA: TGCAGCGTTGGGGGGGAAAGAAGATCCAGCTCCTACGAGCAGTACTTC

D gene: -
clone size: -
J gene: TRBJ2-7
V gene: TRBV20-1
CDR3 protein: CSAPRGRGHELYF
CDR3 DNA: TGCAGTGCCCCCCGGGGCAGGGGCCACGAGCTGTACTTC

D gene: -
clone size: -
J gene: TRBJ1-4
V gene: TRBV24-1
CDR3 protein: CATSDLGDGEKLFF
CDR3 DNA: TGTGCCACCAGTGATTTGGGGGACGGTGAAAAACTGTTTTTT

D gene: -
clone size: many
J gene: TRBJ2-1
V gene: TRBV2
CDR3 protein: CASSEGGTVYNEQFF
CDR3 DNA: TGTGCCAGCAGCGAAGGGGGGACAGTCTACAATGAGCAGTTCTTC

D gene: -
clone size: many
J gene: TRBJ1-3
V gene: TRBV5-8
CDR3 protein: CASSLGFSGNTIYF
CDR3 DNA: TGTGCCAGCAGCTTGGGATTTTCTGGAAACACCATATATTTT

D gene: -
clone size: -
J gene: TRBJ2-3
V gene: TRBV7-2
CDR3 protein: CASSLAVQLGVHNEQYF
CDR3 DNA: TGTGCCAGCAGCTTAGCGGTGCAGCTAGGGGTTCACAATGAGCAGTATTTT

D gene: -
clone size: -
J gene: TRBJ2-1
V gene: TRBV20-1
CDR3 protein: CSLGLNYNEQFF
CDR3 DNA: TGCAGCCTAGGACTAAACTACAATGAGCAGTTCTTC

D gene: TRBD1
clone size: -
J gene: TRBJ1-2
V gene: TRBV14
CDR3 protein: CASSQDWGQGRNYGHTF
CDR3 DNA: TGTGCTAGCAGCCAAGATTGGGGACAGGGACGGAACTATGGCCACACCTTC

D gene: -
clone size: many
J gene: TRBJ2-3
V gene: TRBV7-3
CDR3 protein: CASSPLGGAGVYTDTQYF
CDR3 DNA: TGTGCCAGCAGCCCTCTGGGGGGCGCCGGGGTGTACACAGATACGCAGTATTTT

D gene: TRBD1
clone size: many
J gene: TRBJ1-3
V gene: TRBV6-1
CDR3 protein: CASQGTGPNTIYF
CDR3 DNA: TGTGCCAGCCAGGGGACAGGGCCAAACACCATATATTTT

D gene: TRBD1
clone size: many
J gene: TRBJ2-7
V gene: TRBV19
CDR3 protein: CASGTGAGEQYF
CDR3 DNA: TGTGCCAGCGGGACAGGAGCCGGGGAGCAGTACTTC

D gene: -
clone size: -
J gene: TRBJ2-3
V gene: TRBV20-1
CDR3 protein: CSAIWGTAVLDTQYF
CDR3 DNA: TGCAGTGCCATCTGGGGGACCGCGGTTCTAGATACGCAGTATTTT

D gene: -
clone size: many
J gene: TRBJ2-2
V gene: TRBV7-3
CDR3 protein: CASSLQSGELFF
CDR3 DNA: TGTGCCAGCAGCTTACAATCGGGGGAGCTGTTTTTT

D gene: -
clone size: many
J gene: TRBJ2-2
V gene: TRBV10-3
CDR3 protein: CASGHSNTGELFF
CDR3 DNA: TGTGCCTCGGGACATTCGAACACCGGGGAGCTGTTTTTT

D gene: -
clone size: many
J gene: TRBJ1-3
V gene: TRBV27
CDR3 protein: CASSPWTAGPRNTIYF
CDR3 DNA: TGTGCCAGCAGTCCGTGGACAGCAGGGCCCAGAAACACCATATATTTT

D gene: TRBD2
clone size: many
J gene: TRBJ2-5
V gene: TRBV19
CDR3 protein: CASRAGGRETQYF
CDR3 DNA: TGTGCCAGTCGAGCGGGGGGTCGGGAGACCCAGTACTTC

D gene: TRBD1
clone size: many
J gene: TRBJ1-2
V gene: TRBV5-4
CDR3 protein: CASSLGPGTGGLRGYTF
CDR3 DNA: TGTGCCAGCAGCTTGGGACCAGGGACAGGGGGTTTGAGGGGCTACACCTTC

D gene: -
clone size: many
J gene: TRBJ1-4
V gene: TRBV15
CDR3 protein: CATSRARSEKLFF
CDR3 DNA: TGTGCCACCAGCAGAGCAAGGAGTGAAAAACTGTTTTTT

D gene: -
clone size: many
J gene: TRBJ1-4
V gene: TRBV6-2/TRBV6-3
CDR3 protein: CASSYSGFGEKLFF
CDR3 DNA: TGTGCCAGCAGTTACTCTGGGTTTGGCGAAAAACTGTTTTTT

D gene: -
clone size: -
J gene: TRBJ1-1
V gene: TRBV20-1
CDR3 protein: CSAISGGGASF
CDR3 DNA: TGCAGTGCTATATCAGGCGGTGGAGCTTCCTTT

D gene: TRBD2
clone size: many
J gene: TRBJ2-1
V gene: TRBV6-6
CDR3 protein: CASRHRLAEYNEQFF
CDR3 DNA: TGTGCCAGCAGGCACCGACTAGCGGAATACAATGAGCAGTTCTTC

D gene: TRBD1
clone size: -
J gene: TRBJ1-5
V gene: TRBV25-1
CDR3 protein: CASSARRNRGSNQPQHF
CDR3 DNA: TGTGCCAGCAGTGCTAGACGGAACAGGGGTAGCAATCAGCCCCAGCATTTT

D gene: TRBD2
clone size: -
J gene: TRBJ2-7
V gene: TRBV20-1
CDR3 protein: CSANSGNPYEQYF
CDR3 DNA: TGCAGTGCCAATAGCGGGAACCCCTACGAGCAGTACTTC

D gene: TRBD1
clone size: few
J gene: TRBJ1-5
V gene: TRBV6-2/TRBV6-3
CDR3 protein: CASSHSGQGASHNQPQHF
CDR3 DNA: TGTGCCAGCAGTCACTCCGGACAGGGGGCTTCTCACAATCAGCCCCAGCATTTT

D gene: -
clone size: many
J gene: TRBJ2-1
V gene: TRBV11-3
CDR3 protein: CASSLESLESSYNEQFF
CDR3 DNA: TGTGCCAGCAGCTTAGAGTCTCTAGAGAGCTCCTACAATGAGCAGTTCTTC

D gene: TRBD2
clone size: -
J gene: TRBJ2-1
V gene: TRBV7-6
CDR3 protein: CASSLARVAGSSRTEQFF
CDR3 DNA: TGTGCCAGCAGCTTAGCGCGGGTAGCGGGATCCTCGCGGACGGAGCAGTTCTTC

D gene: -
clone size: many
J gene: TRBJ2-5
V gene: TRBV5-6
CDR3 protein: CASSSGIKETQYF
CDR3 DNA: TGTGCCAGCAGCTCCGGGATCAAAGAGACCCAGTACTTC

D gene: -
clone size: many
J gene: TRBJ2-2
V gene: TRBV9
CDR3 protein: CASSVGISSNTGELFF
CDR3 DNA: TGTGCCAGCAGCGTAGGAATCTCCTCGAACACCGGGGAGCTGTTTTTT

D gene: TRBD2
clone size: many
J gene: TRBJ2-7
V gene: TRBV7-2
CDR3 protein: CASSLGERGGRDEQYF
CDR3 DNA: TGTGCCAGCAGCTTAGGGGAGCGGGGGGGCCGGGACGAGCAGTACTTC

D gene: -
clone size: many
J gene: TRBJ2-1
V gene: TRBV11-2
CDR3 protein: CASSGRFLGTLIYNEQFF
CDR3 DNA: TGTGCCAGCAGCGGTCGCTTTCTCGGGACTCTAATTTACAATGAGCAGTTCTTC